The source of this TCR beta chain is a study of long-term antiretroviral therapy in people with HIV. Study-level points and caveats: Someone took the blood between about 2003 and 2018, maybe while older ART regimens were in use.

A note on this clone: Antigen specificity is unknown.

The CDR3 is made up of 14 amino acids. Trimming cost V 3 bases and J 5 bases, with 11 bases left between them. Germline assignment: CDR1 KGHSH and CDR2 LQKENI. No fewer than two post-ART and no fewer than one pre-ART PBMC samples existed for each donor. The run of the v3.0 immunoSEQ assay was at survey level. This table comes from immunoSEQ multiplex PCR, and its TCRdb copy is limited to in-frame clones, with some not included. The data show fewer than 30,000 clones, over 80% seen once. The specimen was unsorted PBMCs, collected nearly 2.9 years after starting antiretroviral therapy. The rearrangement uses TRBV18 and TRBJ1-5; no clear D. The sequence was obtained from a man younger than 40 with HIV. In DNA, the CDR3 is TGTGCCAGCTCACCTCCGGACGGAGATCAGCCCCAGCATTTT. The encoded protein is CASSPPDGDQPQHF.